This T cell receptor (beta chain) was sequenced in a study of blood T cell repertoires in COVID-19. Germline V CDR1 and CDR2: SGHRS, YFSETQ. The CDR3 runs 16 residues. V lost 3 bases, J lost 2 bases, and 10 bases stayed unmatched. Profiling relied on immunoSEQ multiplex PCR, and the TCRdb table lists in-frame clones only, not all of them. Of 100,000 to 150,000 clones in the sample, about four fifths were seen once. Sequencing input: peripheral blood. The chain couples TRBV5-1 to TRBJ1-2, with 7 bases identical to TRBD1. The receptor was isolated from an older woman with acute or convalescent COVID-19. The CDR3 sequence: CASSSQYSTGNYGYTF. In DNA form, the CDR3 reads TGCGCCAGCAGCTCACAATACTCGACAGGGAACTATGGCTACACCTTC.